The count of the clone carrying this TCR beta chain is one. Its matching antigen is unknown. A much larger clonotype is one base distant, so this may be a read error. This entry comes from a study of breast tumors, draining lymph nodes, adjacent tissues. Study-wide results and limits: Tumor and nontumor repertoires were significantly more similar in luminal-like than in basal-like breast cancer. That most tumor T cells come from lymph nodes remained unproven. Most tumor T cells seemingly derive from lymph node, then expand in tumor. Tumor TCR diversity was below lymph nodes but above nontumor tissue.

Using its own MiXCR run on the multiplex PCR reads, TCRdb lists one record per CDR3 protein. The sample comprises more than 50,000 distinct CDR3 sequences, over 40% of which are singletons, and 8% to 11% rests with the top ten. This TCR was sampled from a female donor with breast cancer. Some clones in this sample may be carry-over from other donors' samples. The sequenced sample was breast tumor tissue.

CDR3: CSAGRQGVLAFF. Here the CDR3 DNA reads TGCAGTGCGGGACGACAGGGGGTGTTAGCTTTCTTT. V usage is TRBV20-1 and J usage is TRBJ1-1; 9 bases fit TRBD1. V lost 6 bases, J lost 10 bases, and 9 bases stayed unmatched. The CDR3 has 12 residues. CDR1 and CDR2 from the germline V gene are DFQATT and SNEGSKA (reference sequence).